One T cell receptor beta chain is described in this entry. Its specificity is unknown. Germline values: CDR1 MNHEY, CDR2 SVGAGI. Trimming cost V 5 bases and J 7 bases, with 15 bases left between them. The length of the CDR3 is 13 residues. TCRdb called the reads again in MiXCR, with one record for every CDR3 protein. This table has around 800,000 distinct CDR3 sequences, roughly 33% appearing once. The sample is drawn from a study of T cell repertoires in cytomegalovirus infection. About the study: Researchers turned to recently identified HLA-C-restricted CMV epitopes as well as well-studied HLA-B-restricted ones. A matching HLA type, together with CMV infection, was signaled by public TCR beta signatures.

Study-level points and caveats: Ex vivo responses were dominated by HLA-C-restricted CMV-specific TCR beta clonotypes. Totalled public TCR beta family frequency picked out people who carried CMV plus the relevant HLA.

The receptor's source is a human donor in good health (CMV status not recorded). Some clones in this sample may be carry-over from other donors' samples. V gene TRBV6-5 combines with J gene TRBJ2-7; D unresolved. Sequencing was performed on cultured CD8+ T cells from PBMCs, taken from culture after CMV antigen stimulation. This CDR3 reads CASSTSLLGEQYV. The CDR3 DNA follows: TGTGCCAGCAGTACCTCCCTCTTGGGGGAGCAGTACGTC.